These T cell receptor beta chains were read from a single sample in a study of blood T cells in healthy people across ages. One entry per CDR3 protein results from TCRdb running MiXCR on the 5' RACE reads. The sample carries about 970,000 distinct CDR3 sequences, roughly half recorded once. Sequences were obtained from blood. Receptor source: a woman aged 55 to 70 in good health. Both conserved end residues are part of each CDR3. A D gene is named only where the DNA matches it firmly. Clone size is shown for a subset of rows, as once, few, many or a class of expanded clone.

J | D | V | size | DNA | CDR3
TRBJ2-7 | NA | TRBV9 | NA | TGTGCCAGCAGCCCTGTGGAGGGTTTCTCCTACGAGCAGTACTTC | CASSPVEGFSYEQYF
TRBJ2-3 | NA | TRBV14 | NA | TGTGCCAGCAGCCCGCACCGTAGGGCGCAGTATTTT | CASSPHRRAQYF
TRBJ2-5 | NA | TRBV4-1 | few | TGCGCCAGCAGCCAAGATCGGAAAGGTCCCTTTGAAGAGACCCAGTACTTC | CASSQDRKGPFEETQYF
TRBJ1-2 | NA | TRBV18 | NA | TGTGCCAGCTCGGGAGCAGGAGGTGGCTACACCTTC | CASSGAGGGYTF
TRBJ1-1 | TRBD1 | TRBV23-1 | NA | TGCGCCAGCAGTCATAGACAGGGGATGACTGAAGCTTTCTTT | CASSHRQGMTEAFF
TRBJ1-2 | NA | TRBV12-3/TRBV12-4 | NA | TGTGCCAGCAGTACAAACAGGGATGGCTACACCTTC | CASSTNRDGYTF
TRBJ2-7 | NA | TRBV7-2 | few | TGTGCCAGCAGCTTAGGGAGTGCTGGACAGACCTACGAGCAGTACTTC | CASSLGSAGQTYEQYF
TRBJ2-3 | TRBD2 | TRBV6-6 | few | TGTGCCAGCAGCCCCGCCGGGAGGGGCGATACGCAGTATTTT | CASSPAGRGDTQYF
TRBJ1-1 | TRBD1 | TRBV28 | NA | TGTGCCAGCACCCCAGGGACAGGGGGCTTCACTGAAGCTTTCTTT | CASTPGTGGFTEAFF
TRBJ2-4 | TRBD2 | TRBV11-2 | many | TGTGCCAGCAGCTTAGCGGGGAGGGAAAACATTCAGTACTTC | CASSLAGRENIQYF
TRBJ2-5 | NA | TRBV7-3 | few | TGTGCCAGCAGCTTATCGCAGTCCGAAGGAGAGACCCAGTACTTC | CASSLSQSEGETQYF
TRBJ2-7 | NA | TRBV20-1 | NA | TGCAGTGCTAGAGAGTCTAAGGAGTTCTACGAGCAGTACTTC | CSARESKEFYEQYF
TRBJ2-1 | NA | TRBV20-1 | NA | TGCAGTGCTGGAGGGTCATATGAAGGGGGTCACAATGAGCAGTTCTTC | CSAGGSYEGGHNEQFF
TRBJ2-7 | TRBD2 | TRBV4-2 | few | TGTGCCAGCAGCAAAGAGGGCACTAGCGGGAGCTACGAGCAGTACTTC | CASSKEGTSGSYEQYF
TRBJ1-2 | NA | TRBV5-6 | few | TGTGCCAGCAGCTTGAGGGACGGAGAGTCTTCTAACTATGGCTACACCTTC | CASSLRDGESSNYGYTF